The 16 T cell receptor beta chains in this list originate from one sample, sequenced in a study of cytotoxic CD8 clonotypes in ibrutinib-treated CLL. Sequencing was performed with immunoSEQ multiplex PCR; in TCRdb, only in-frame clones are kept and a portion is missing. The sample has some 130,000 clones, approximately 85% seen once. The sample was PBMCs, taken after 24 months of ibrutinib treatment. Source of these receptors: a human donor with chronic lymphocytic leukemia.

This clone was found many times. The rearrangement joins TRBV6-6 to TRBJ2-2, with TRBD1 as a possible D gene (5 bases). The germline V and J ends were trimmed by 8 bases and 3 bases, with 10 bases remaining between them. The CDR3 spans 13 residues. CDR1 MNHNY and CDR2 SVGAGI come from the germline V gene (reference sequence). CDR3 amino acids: CASQTGDTGELFF. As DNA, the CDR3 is TGTGCCAGCCAAACAGGAGACACCGGGGAGCTGTTTTTT.

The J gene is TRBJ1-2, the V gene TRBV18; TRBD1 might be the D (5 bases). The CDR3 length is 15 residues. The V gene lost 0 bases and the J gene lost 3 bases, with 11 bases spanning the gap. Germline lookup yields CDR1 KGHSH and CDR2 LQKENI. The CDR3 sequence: CASSPPGGTDYGYTF. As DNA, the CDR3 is TGTGCCAGCTCACCACCAGGTGGGACCGACTATGGCTACACCTTC.

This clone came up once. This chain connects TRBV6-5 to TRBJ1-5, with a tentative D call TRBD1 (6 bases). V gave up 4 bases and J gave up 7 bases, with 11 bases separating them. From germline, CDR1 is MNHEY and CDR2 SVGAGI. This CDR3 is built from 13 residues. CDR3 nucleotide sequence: TGTGCCAGCAGTTCCAGGGGCGTGCAGCCCCAGCATTTT. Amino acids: CASSSRGVQPQHF.

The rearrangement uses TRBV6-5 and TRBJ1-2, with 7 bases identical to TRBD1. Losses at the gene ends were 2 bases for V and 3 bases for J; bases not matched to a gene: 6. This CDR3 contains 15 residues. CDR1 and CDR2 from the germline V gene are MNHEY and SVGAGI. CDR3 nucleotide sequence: TGTGCCAGCAGTTACCGACAGGGAGGTTACTATGGCTACACCTTC. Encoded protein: CASSYRQGGYYGYTF.

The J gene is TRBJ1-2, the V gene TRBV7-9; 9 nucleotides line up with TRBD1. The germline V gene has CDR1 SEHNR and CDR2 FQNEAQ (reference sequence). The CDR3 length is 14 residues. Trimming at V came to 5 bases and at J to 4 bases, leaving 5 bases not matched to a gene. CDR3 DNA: TGTGCCAGCAGCCAAAAGACAGGGGGCTATGGCTACACCTTC. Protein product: CASSQKTGGYGYTF. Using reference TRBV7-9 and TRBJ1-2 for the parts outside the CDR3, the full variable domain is DTGVSQNPRHKITKRGQNVTFRCDPISEHNRLYWYRQTLGQGPEFLTYFQNEAQLEKSRLLSDRFSAERPKGSFSTLEIQRTEQGDSAMYLCASSQKTGGYGYTFGSGTRLTVV.

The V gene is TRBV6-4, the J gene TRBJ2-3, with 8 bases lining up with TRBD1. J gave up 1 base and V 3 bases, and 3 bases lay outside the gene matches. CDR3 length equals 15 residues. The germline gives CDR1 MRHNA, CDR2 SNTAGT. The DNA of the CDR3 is TGTGCCAGCAGTGATCAGGGGGCAGGCACAGATACGCAGTATTTT. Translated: CASSDQGAGTDTQYF.

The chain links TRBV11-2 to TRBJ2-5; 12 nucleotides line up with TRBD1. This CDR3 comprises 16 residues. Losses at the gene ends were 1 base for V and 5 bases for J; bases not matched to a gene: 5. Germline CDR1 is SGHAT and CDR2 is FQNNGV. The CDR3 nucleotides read TGTGCCAGCAGCTTAGGGGACAGGGGGCGGGAGGAGACCCAGTACTTC. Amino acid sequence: CASSLGDRGREETQYF.

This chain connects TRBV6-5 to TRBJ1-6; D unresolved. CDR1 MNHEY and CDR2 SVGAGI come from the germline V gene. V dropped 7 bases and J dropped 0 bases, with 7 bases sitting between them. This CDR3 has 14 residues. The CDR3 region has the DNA TGTGCCAGCACCCAGAGCTCCTATAATTCACCCCTCCACTTT. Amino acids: CASTQSSYNSPLHF.

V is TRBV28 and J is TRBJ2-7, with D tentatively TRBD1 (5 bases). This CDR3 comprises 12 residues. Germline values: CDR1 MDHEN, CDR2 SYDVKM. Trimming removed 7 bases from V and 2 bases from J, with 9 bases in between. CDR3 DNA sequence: TGTGCCAGCAACGACAGACCCTACGAGCAGTACTTC. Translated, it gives CASNDRPYEQYF.

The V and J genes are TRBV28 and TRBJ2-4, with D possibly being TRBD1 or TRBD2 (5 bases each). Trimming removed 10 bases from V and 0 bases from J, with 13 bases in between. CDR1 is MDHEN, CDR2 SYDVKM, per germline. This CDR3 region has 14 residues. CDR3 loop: CATGRDIAKNIQYF. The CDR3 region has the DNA TGTGCCACGGGACGAGACATAGCCAAAAACATTCAGTACTTC.

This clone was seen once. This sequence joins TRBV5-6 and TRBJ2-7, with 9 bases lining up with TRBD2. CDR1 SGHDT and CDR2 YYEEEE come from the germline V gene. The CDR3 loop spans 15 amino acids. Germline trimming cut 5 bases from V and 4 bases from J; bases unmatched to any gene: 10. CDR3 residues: CASRQETSGVYEQYF. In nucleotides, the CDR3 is TGTGCCAGCAGGCAAGAGACTAGCGGAGTATACGAGCAGTACTTC. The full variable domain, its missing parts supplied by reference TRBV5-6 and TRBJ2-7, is DAGVTQSPTHLIKTRGQQVTLRCSPKSGHDTVSWYQQALGQGPQFIFQYYEEEERQRGNFPDRFSGHQFPNYSSELNVNALLLGDSALYLCASRQETSGVYEQYFGPGTRLTVT.

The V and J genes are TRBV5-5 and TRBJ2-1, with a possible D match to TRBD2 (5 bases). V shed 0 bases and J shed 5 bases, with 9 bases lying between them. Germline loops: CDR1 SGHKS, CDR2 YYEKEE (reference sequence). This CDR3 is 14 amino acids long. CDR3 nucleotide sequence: TGTGCCAGCAGCTTGGTGGTGGGAGACAATGAGCAGTTCTTC. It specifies CASSLVVGDNEQFF.

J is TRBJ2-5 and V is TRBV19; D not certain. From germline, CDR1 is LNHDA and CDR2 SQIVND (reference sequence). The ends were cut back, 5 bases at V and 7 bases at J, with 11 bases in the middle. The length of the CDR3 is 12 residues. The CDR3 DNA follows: TGTGCCAGTAGTGCCTCTCCGGGGACCCAGTACTTC. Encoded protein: CASSASPGTQYF.

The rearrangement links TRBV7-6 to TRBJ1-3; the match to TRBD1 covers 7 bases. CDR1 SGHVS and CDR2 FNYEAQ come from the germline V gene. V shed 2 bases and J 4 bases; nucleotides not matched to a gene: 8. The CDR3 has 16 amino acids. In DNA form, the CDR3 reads TGTGCCAGCAGCTTATCAGGGGGGGCAAAGGGAAACACCATATATTTT. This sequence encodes CASSLSGGAKGNTIYF.

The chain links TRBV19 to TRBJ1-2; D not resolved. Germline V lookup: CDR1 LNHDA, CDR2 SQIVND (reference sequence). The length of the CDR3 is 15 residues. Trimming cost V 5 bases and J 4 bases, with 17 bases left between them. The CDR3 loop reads CASSPDSGAPYGYTF. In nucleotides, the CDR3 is TGTGCCAGTAGTCCCGATAGTGGAGCGCCCTATGGCTACACCTTC.

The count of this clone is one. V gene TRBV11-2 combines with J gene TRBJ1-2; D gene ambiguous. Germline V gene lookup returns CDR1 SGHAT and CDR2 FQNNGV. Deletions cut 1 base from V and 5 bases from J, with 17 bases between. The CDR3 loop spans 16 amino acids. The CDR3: CASSLGGSLDTYGYTF. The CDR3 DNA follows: TGTGCCAGCAGCTTAGGCGGATCGTTAGACACTTATGGCTACACCTTC.